The 18 T cell receptor beta chains presented below share a single source sample, sequenced in a study of ipilimumab plus nivolumab after autologous stem cell transplantation. Assay used: immunoSEQ multiplex PCR; TCRdb lists only in-frame clones, some missing. The sample includes 15,000 or so clones, about 80% of them seen just once. The starting material was PBMCs, obtained in a trial of ipilimumab plus nivolumab as post-transplant consolidation. These receptors all come from a male donor with diffuse large B-cell lymphoma.

The chain uses TRBV5-1 and TRBJ2-7; D unclear. V dropped 0 bases and J dropped 2 bases, with 9 bases sitting between them. This CDR3 has 14 residues. The germline V gene encodes CDR1 SGHRS and CDR2 YFSETQ. In DNA form, the CDR3 reads TGCGCCAGCAGCTTGGACCATGGGACCTACGAGCAGTACTTC. Its translation is CASSLDHGTYEQYF.

The genes are TRBV19 and TRBJ1-4; D not certain. The germline V gene has CDR1 LNHDA and CDR2 SQIVND (reference sequence). Trimming took off 5 bases at V and 0 bases at J, with 10 bases between the two ends. This CDR3 comprises 15 residues. The CDR3 nucleotides read TGTGCCAGTAGTGTTAGCCGCGCAACTAATGAAAAACTGTTTTTT. Its translation: CASSVSRATNEKLFF. Full variable domain (rest looked up from reference TRBV19 and TRBJ1-4): DGGITQSPKYLFRKEGQNVTLSCEQNLNHDAMYWYRQDPGQGLRLIYYSQIVNDFQKGDIAEGYSVSREKKESFPLTVTSAQKNPTAFYLCASSVSRATNEKLFFGSGTQLSVL.

The chain links TRBV4-2 to TRBJ2-7, with 9 nucleotides matching TRBD2. CDR3 size: 18 residues. Germline V gives CDR1 LGHNA, CDR2 YNFKEQ. V lost 1 base and J lost 0; bases outside the gene matches: 10. This chain's CDR3 is CASSQGSSSGVSSYEQYF. CDR3 DNA: TGTGCCAGCAGCCAAGGCTCTTCTAGCGGGGTTAGCTCCTACGAGCAGTACTTC.

This chain links TRBV28 with TRBJ2-1; 9 positions agree with TRBD1. This CDR3 is 18 amino acids long. Germline CDR1 and CDR2: MDHEN and SYDVKM. The ends lost 5 bases at V and 2 bases at J; junction bases unmatched: 13. The CDR3 loop reads CASSPIYRGQSPYNEQFF. The CDR3 coding sequence is TGTGCCAGCAGTCCGATCTACAGGGGGCAGAGTCCCTACAATGAGCAGTTCTTC.

In its sample, this clone was seen a few times. The rearrangement uses TRBV5-5 and TRBJ2-7; no definite D call. CDR3 length equals 13 residues. The germline V gene has CDR1 SGHKS and CDR2 YYEKEE (reference sequence). The ends were cut back, 6 bases at V and 1 base at J, with 11 bases in the middle. CDR3 sequence (DNA): TGTGCCAGCACCCTGAGCCCGTCCTACGAGCAGTACTTC. Translating it yields CASTLSPSYEQYF.

The chain joins TRBV10-3 to TRBJ2-5; a possible D gene is TRBD2 (6 bases). The CDR3 has 15 residues. The V end was cut by 4 bases, the J end by 0 bases, with 12 bases between. The germline gives CDR1 ENHRY, CDR2 SYGVKD. The CDR3 loop is CAISGGDEYQETQYF. CDR3 DNA sequence: TGTGCCATCAGTGGGGGGGACGAGTACCAAGAGACCCAGTACTTC.

The CDR3 spells CASSSPGLAEEVSYNEQFF. The CDR3 DNA follows: TGTGCCAGCAGCTCACCAGGACTAGCGGAGGAGGTTTCCTACAATGAGCAGTTCTTC. This chain joins TRBV7-3 and TRBJ2-1; 10 bases fit TRBD2. V lost 4 bases to trimming and J lost 1 base; unmatched junction nucleotides: 13. The CDR3 has 19 residues. The V gene's germline CDR1 is SGHTA and CDR2 FQGTGA.

J is TRBJ1-5 and V is TRBV5-1; D gene uncertain. The germline V gene has CDR1 SGHRS and CDR2 YFSETQ. The CDR3 runs to 13 residues. The germline V and J ends were trimmed by 2 bases and 4 bases, with 7 bases remaining between them. The CDR3 region is CASSFSENQPQHF. The DNA for the CDR3 is TGCGCCAGCAGCTTCTCCGAAAATCAGCCCCAGCATTTT.

The V and J genes are TRBV4-3 and TRBJ2-7; D ambiguous. The V and J ends lost 0 bases and 3 bases respectively, with 12 bases between them. The CDR3 is made up of 15 amino acids. The germline V gene encodes CDR1 LGHNA and CDR2 YSLEER. The CDR3 nucleotides read TGCGCCAGCAGCCAAGATAAGGACGGATACTACGAGCAGTACTTC. Translating gives CASSQDKDGYYEQYF.

With respect to this clone: At one end, the junction sequence differs from germline, possibly due to a read error. The gene calls are TRBV5-3 and TRBJ2-7; possible D gene TRBD2, 6 bases. TRBV5-3 is reported as an ORF; its role is uncertain. CDR3 size: 14 residues. For the CDR3, the DNA is TGTGCCAGCAGCTTTGGGGGGAACCCCTACGAGCAGTACTTC. Encoded protein: CASSFGGNPYEQYF.

The rearrangement joins TRBV7-9 to TRBJ1-4; D is undetermined. V was cut by 5 bases and J by 0 bases, with 13 bases left in between. The CDR3 sequence is 16 residues long. Germline values: CDR1 SEHNR, CDR2 FQNEAQ (reference sequence). CDR3 nucleotide sequence: TGTGCCAGCAGCGCGACGGGTGGGGCAACTAATGAAAAACTGTTTTTT. It encodes CASSATGGATNEKLFF. Complete variable domain (other parts from reference TRBV7-9 and TRBJ1-4): DTGVSQNPRHKITKRGQNVTFRCDPISEHNRLYWYRQTLGQGPEFLTYFQNEAQLEKSRLLSDRFSAERPKGSFSTLEIQRTEQGDSAMYLCASSATGGATNEKLFFGSGTQLSVL.

The genes are TRBV5-1 and TRBJ2-5, with 9 bases lining up with TRBD1. CDR3 length: 13 amino acids. CDR1 is SGHRS and CDR2 is YFSETQ in the germline V gene. The trim removed 4 bases at V and 4 bases at J, leaving 2 bases unmatched. For the CDR3, the DNA is TGCGCCAGCAGCATACAGGGGGCAGAGACCCAGTACTTC. It is translated as CASSIQGAETQYF.

V and J are TRBV7-3 and TRBJ2-5, with D possibly TRBD2 on 6 matching bases. Germline V gives CDR1 SGHTA, CDR2 FQGTGA. The CDR3 is 15 residues long. V dropped 1 base and J dropped 6 bases, with 15 bases sitting between them. CDR3 in DNA: TGTGCCAGCAGCTTAAGCGCGCTGGGGGGAAAGACCCAGTACTTC. This encodes CASSLSALGGKTQYF. Combining the CDR3 with reference TRBV7-3 and TRBJ2-5 gives the whole variable domain GAGVSQTPSNKVTEKGKYVELRCDPISGHTALYWYRQSLGQGPEFLIYFQGTGAADDSGLPNDRFFAVRPEGSVSTLKIQRTERGDSAVYLCASSLSALGGKTQYFGPGTRLLVL.

V gene TRBV2 combines with J gene TRBJ2-2; 10 bases match TRBD2. After removal of 4 bases from V and 1 base from J, the junction contained 3 bases not matched to a gene. Germline V gene lookup returns CDR1 SNHLY and CDR2 FYNNEI. CDR3 length: 16 amino acids. The CDR3 region has the DNA TGTGCCAGCAGTGTTCAGCGGGGGGGGAACACCGGGGAGCTGTTTTTT. Encoded protein: CASSVQRGGNTGELFF. Looking up the rest from reference TRBV2 and TRBJ2-2 gives the full variable domain: EPEVTQTPSHQVTQMGQEVILRCVPISNHLYFYWYRQILGQKVEFLVSFYNNEISEKSEIFDDQFSVERPDGSNFTLKIRSTKLEDSAMYFCASSVQRGGNTGELFFGEGSRLTVL.

The V and J genes are TRBV28 and TRBJ1-6; D ambiguous. The CDR3 is 15 amino acids. Looked up from germline, CDR1 is MDHEN and CDR2 is SYDVKM. Trimming removed 1 base at V and 9 bases at J, with 13 bases between. CDR3 in amino acids: CASSLFSGESSPLHF. For the CDR3, the DNA is TGTGCCAGCAGTTTATTCTCCGGGGAAAGTTCACCCCTCCACTTT.

V and J are TRBV7-6 and TRBJ2-2; 8 nucleotides line up with TRBD2. CDR1 is SGHVS and CDR2 is FNYEAQ in the germline V gene. The CDR3 loop spans 17 amino acids. Trimming took 5 bases from V and 4 from J; bases not matched to a gene: 12. The CDR3 DNA is TGTGCCAGCAGCCCGGGGACTAGGAGTTCTATCACCGGGGAGCTGTTTTTT. It yields the protein CASSPGTRSSITGELFF. Full variable domain (missing parts from reference TRBV7-6 and TRBJ2-2): GAGVSQSPRYKVTKRGQDVALRCDPISGHVSLYWYRQALGQGPEFLTYFNYEAQQDKSGLPNDRFSAERPEGSISTLTIQRTEQRDSAMYRCASSPGTRSSITGELFFGEGSRLTVL.

This sequence joins TRBV7-9 and TRBJ2-7, with D possibly TRBD1 on 6 matching bases. Germline V CDR1 and CDR2: SEHNR, FQNEAQ (reference sequence). V dropped 1 base and J dropped 0 bases, with 13 bases sitting between them. The CDR3 is made up of 16 amino acids. The CDR3 nucleotides are TGTGCCAGCAGCTTAGTTGTGACAGGTAGCTCCTACGAGCAGTACTTC. Encoded protein: CASSLVVTGSSYEQYF.

The genes are TRBV11-2 and TRBJ1-5; D remains unclear. The germline gives CDR1 SGHAT, CDR2 FQNNGV. CDR3 length: 12 residues. V was cut by 8 bases and J by 4 bases, with 9 bases left in between. As DNA, the CDR3 is TGTGCCAGCTCGGCGGCGAATCAGCCCCAGCATTTT. Translation: CASSAANQPQHF.